Following are 8 T cell receptor beta chains from one sample sequenced in a study of blood T cell repertoires in COVID-19. Assay used: immunoSEQ multiplex PCR; TCRdb lists only in-frame clones, some missing. There are 65,000 to 80,000 clones in the sample; 85% to 90% occur only once, and under 9.5% lies in the top ten. Sequencing was done on a sample of peripheral blood. The receptors here all came from a man aged 50-60 years with active COVID-19.

For this clone: At the DNA level, this CDR3 is encoded by other sequences in the same sample as well. The rearrangement joins TRBV7-7 to TRBJ1-5, with 8 nucleotides matching TRBD1. The CDR3 spans 16 residues. Trimming took 7 bases from V and 0 from J; bases not matched to a gene: 8. CDR1 and CDR2 (germline): SSHAT, FNYEAQ (reference sequence). CDR3 in DNA: TGTGCCAGCAACCGAGACAGGGGTGGTAGCAATCAGCCCCAGCATTTT. Amino acids: CASNRDRGGSNQPQHF.

This clone is a singleton in its sample. This sequence joins TRBV7-9 and TRBJ1-1, with a weak D call TRBD1 (5 bases). This CDR3 spans 14 amino acids. Germline V gene lookup returns CDR1 SEHNR and CDR2 FQNEAQ (reference sequence). The V end lost 5 bases, the J end lost 1 base, and 11 bases lay between the germline ends. CDR3 nucleotides: TGTGCCAGCAGCCGCACCCAGGGGAACACTGAAGCTTTCTTT. Protein: CASSRTQGNTEAFF.

The CDR3 spells CASHGGYRRVENEKLFF. The CDR3 coding sequence is TGTGCCAGCCATGGGGGGTATAGGAGGGTCGAAAATGAAAAACTGTTTTTT. The genes are TRBV28 and TRBJ1-4; possibly TRBD1 for D (5 bases). In germline, CDR1 is MDHEN, CDR2 SYDVKM. Trimming shortened V by 8 bases and J by 5 bases, and 24 bases separated the two germline ends. The CDR3 totals 17 residues.

The chain carries TRBV28 and TRBJ1-2; TRBD1 matches at 11 bases. CDR1 MDHEN and CDR2 SYDVKM come from the germline V gene. J gave up 1 base and V 4 bases, and 14 bases lay outside the gene matches. The CDR3 consists of 19 residues. This CDR3 is CASSSLVGQGARDNYGYTF. CDR3 DNA sequence: TGTGCCAGCAGTTCTCTCGTAGGACAGGGGGCGCGGGATAACTATGGCTACACCTTC.

In this sample, this clone turned up once. The J gene is TRBJ1-2, the V gene TRBV28; no reliable D call. The V end was cut by 3 bases, the J end by 4 bases, with 9 bases between. The CDR3 contains 13 residues. Germline loops: CDR1 MDHEN, CDR2 SYDVKM. CDR3 in DNA: TGTGCCAGCAGTTTTCTGGGAGGCTATGGCTACACCTTC. Protein sequence: CASSFLGGYGYTF.

V is TRBV11-2 and J is TRBJ1-2; D gene ambiguous. CDR3 length: 14 residues. V lost 6 bases, J lost 3 bases, and 14 bases lay in between. CDR1 and CDR2 from the germline V gene are SGHAT and FQNNGV. In DNA, the CDR3 is TGTGCCAGCAGTTCCTTGAGGAGTCACTATGGCTACACCTTC. This gives the protein CASSSLRSHYGYTF. The full variable domain, its missing parts supplied by reference TRBV11-2 and TRBJ1-2, is EAGVAQSPRYKIIEKRQSVAFWCNPISGHATLYWYQQILGQGPKLLIQFQNNGVVDDSQLPKDRFSAERLKGVDSTLKIQPAKLEDSAVYLCASSSLRSHYGYTFGSGTRLTVV.

The chain joins TRBV7-6 to TRBJ2-3; weak D call: TRBD1 (6 bases). The CDR3 runs to 15 residues. The V end was cut by 6 bases, the J end by 1 base, with 14 bases between. Germline V gene sequence: CDR1 SGHVS, CDR2 FNYEAQ. CDR3 DNA sequence: TGTGCCAGCAGTTCTCAGGGGACCCGCACAGATACGCAGTATTTT. The encoded protein is CASSSQGTRTDTQYF.

The chain links TRBV5-4 to TRBJ1-1; possible D gene TRBD1, 5 bases. Trimming stripped 6 bases from V and 1 base from J, with 13 bases between. The CDR3 spans 14 residues. Germline CDR1 SGHNT, CDR2 YYREEE (reference sequence). The CDR3 bases are TGTGCCAGCACTACTATCGGGGGGAACACTGAAGCTTTCTTT. It translates to CASTTIGGNTEAFF.